This T cell receptor beta chain originates from a study of T cells in Graves' hyperthyroidism and ophthalmopathy. Findings of the study overall: Model-based prediction identified ophthalmopathy a median roughly 6.1 months prior to its onset.

Germline CDR1 is SQVTM and CDR2 is ANQGSEA. The CDR3 has 11 amino acids. It was RNA transcripts that yielded the amplified TCR beta CDR3 regions. With the HTBI primer set, the TCR CDR3 went through a first round of RT-PCR. MiXCR, run by TCRdb on the multiplex PCR reads, gives a single entry per CDR3 protein. The data contain just over 550,000 distinct CDR3 sequences, around 46% of them singletons. A remark on this clonotype: Its antigen remains unknown. A much larger clone is a single base away; this may be a read error.

The V gene is TRBV29-1, the J gene TRBJ2-7; D is ambiguous. The sequence was obtained from a young woman with Graves' hyperthyroidism. Sequencing was carried out using peripheral blood or thyroid tissue (not recorded which). For the CDR3, the DNA is TGCAGCGTTGAAACCACTTACGGGCAGTACTTC. Its protein is CSVETTYGQYF.